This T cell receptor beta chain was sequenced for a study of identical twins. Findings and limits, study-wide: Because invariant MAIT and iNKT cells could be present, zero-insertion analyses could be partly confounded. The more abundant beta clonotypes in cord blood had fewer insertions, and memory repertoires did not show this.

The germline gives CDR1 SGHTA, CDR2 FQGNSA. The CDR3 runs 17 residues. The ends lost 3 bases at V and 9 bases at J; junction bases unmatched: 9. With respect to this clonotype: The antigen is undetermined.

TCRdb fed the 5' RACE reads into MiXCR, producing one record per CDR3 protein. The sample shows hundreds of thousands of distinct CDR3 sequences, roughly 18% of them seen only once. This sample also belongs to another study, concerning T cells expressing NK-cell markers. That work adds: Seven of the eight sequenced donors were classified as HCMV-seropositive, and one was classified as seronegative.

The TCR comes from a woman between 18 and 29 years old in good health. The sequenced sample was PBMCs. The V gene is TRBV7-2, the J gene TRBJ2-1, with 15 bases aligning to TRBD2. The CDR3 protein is CASSFQGLAGGPSEQFF. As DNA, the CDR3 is TGTGCCAGCAGCTTCCAAGGACTAGCGGGGGGGCCGAGTGAGCAGTTCTTC.